The 31 T cell receptor beta chains reported below all come from one sample, sequenced in a study of T cell responses to AZD1222 COVID-19 vaccine (dated by TCRdb to 2020 to 2023). Libraries were made using the immunoSEQ multiplex PCR assay. TCRdb re-hosts the immuneACCESS table, in-frame sequences only. Its copies lack some clones; in the studies checked, an unresolved V gene accounts for under half of them, and the cause for the rest is not known. The sample has 77,000 or so clones on record, around 89% of them singletons. Jointly, the top ten make up 20% of the sample. According to the study, the label for this sample's time point signals: baseline before first vaccination. Here the sequenced sample was peripheral blood, taken on day 0 of AZD1222 vaccination. These receptors all stem from an adult in good health.

The CDR3 DNA reads TGTGCCAGCAGTACGCGACAGGGGAATCAAGAGACCCAGTACTTC. Amino acid sequence: CASSTRQGNQETQYF. The chain couples TRBV27 to TRBJ2-5; 8 bases fit TRBD1. V trimming: 5 bases; J trimming: 2 bases; junction bases outside the gene matches: 7. The CDR3 is 15 residues long. Germline V lookup: CDR1 MNHEY, CDR2 SMNVEV (reference sequence).

The table lists this clone with a count of one. V is TRBV7-9 and J is TRBJ1-4, with D unclear. CDR3 size: 14 residues. V was pared by 5 bases and J by 8 bases, with 15 bases between. The V gene's germline CDR1 is SEHNR and CDR2 FQNEAQ (reference sequence). The chain's CDR3 is CASSPLPSSEKLFF. The CDR3 DNA follows: TGTGCCAGCAGCCCCCTCCCGTCTTCGGAAAAACTGTTTTTT.

The chain couples TRBV24-1 to TRBJ2-2; 12 bases are a match to TRBD2. Germline V gives CDR1 KGHDR, CDR2 SFDVKD. V lost 1 base and J lost 8; bases outside the gene matches: 1. This CDR3 is built from 15 residues. The CDR3 here is CATSDFGLAGGELFF. The CDR3 DNA follows: TGTGCCACCAGTGATTTCGGACTAGCGGGAGGGGAGCTGTTTTTT.

This chain connects TRBV30 to TRBJ1-2; D call uncertain. CDR1 and CDR2 from the germline V gene are GTSNPN and SVGIG (reference sequence). This CDR3 is 12 amino acids long. Trimming removed 2 bases at V and 7 bases at J, with 11 bases between. The CDR3 loop reads CAWSQQGSGYTF. In DNA, the CDR3 is TGTGCCTGGAGTCAGCAAGGTAGTGGCTACACCTTC.

The rearrangement links TRBV5-1 to TRBJ2-7, with 12 nucleotides matching TRBD2. V gave up 0 bases and J gave up 7 bases; unmatched junction bases: 5. Germline V CDR1 and CDR2: SGHRS, YFSETQ. The CDR3 has 15 residues. CDR3 DNA: TGCGCCAGCAGCTTGGGACTAGCGGGGGCAGGGGAGCAGTACTTC. Amino acid sequence: CASSLGLAGAGEQYF.

CDR3 sequence: CAIKEGAQYEQYF. The CDR3 DNA sequence: TGTGCCATCAAGGAAGGGGCCCAATACGAGCAGTACTTC. This chain uses TRBV10-3 with TRBJ2-7; TRBD1 is a possible D gene (5 bases). V lost 7 bases and J lost 4, with 14 bases in between. Germline V lookup: CDR1 ENHRY, CDR2 SYGVKD. This CDR3 spans 13 amino acids.

The V call is TRBV4-1, the J call TRBJ2-2, with D maybe TRBD1 (6 bases). The germline V and J ends were trimmed by 8 bases and 4 bases, with 14 bases remaining between them. Germline assignment: CDR1 MGHRA and CDR2 YSYEKL. This CDR3 region has 14 residues. The CDR3 protein is CASGLGQITGELFF. The CDR3 DNA sequence: TGCGCCAGCGGACTTGGACAGATCACCGGGGAGCTGTTTTTT.

CDR3 nucleotide sequence: TGTGCCAGCAGTGAACCTAATGAGCAGTTCTTC. This codes for CASSEPNEQFF. The chain carries TRBV6-1 and TRBJ2-1; no clear D. This CDR3 region has 11 residues. The germline V gene encodes CDR1 MNHNS and CDR2 SASEGT. The V and J ends lost 2 bases and 7 bases respectively, with 3 bases between them.

This chain connects TRBV3-1 (or the pseudogene TRBV3-2) to TRBJ2-7; tentatively, D is TRBD1 (8 bases). The CDR3 loop spans 16 amino acids. Per germline, CDR1 LGHDT and CDR2 YNNKEL (reference sequence). V gave up 5 bases and J gave up 2 bases, with 19 bases separating them. The CDR3 coding sequence is TGTGCCAGCAGCACCCACAGGGGGGGAACGCCCTACGAGCAGTACTTC. It translates to CASSTHRGGTPYEQYF.

This clone was observed a single time. V gene TRBV7-8 combines with J gene TRBJ2-7; D is uncertain. V was cut by 5 bases and J by 3 bases, with 11 bases left in between. In germline, CDR1 is SGHVS, CDR2 FQNEAQ. The CDR3 contains 13 residues. The CDR3 coding sequence is TGTGCCAGCAGCCCACGACTCGACTACGAGCAGTACTTC. It encodes CASSPRLDYEQYF.

This clone came up a few times. This rearrangement joins TRBV7-2 to TRBJ2-7, with 7 bases identical to TRBD1. V lost 5 bases, J lost 5 bases, and 15 bases stayed unmatched. There are 16 residues in the CDR3. CDR1 SGHTA and CDR2 FQGNSA come from the germline V gene. CDR3 bases: TGTGCCAGCAGCATAAGCGTGGGGGACAGTAGGAACGAGCAGTACTTC. It specifies CASSISVGDSRNEQYF. Full variable domain (rest looked up from reference TRBV7-2 and TRBJ2-7): GAGVSQSPSNKVTEKGKDVELRCDPISGHTALYWYRQSLGQGLEFLIYFQGNSAPDKSGLPSDRFSAERTGGSVSTLTIQRTQQEDSAVYLCASSISVGDSRNEQYFGPGTRLTVT.

The chain uses TRBV7-2 and TRBJ2-2, with D possibly matching TRBD2 (6 bases). The CDR3 length is 16 residues. V was clipped by 3 bases and J by 0 bases, with 11 bases between them. Germline V lookup: CDR1 SGHTA, CDR2 FQGNSA. The CDR3 sequence: CASSFLAGTNTGELFF. The DNA for the CDR3 is TGTGCCAGCAGCTTTCTTGCGGGGACGAACACCGGGGAGCTGTTTTTT.

This clone was seen just once. This rearrangement joins TRBV28 to TRBJ2-5; D unresolved. There are 18 residues in the CDR3. Looked up from germline, CDR1 is MDHEN and CDR2 is SYDVKM. V was trimmed by 4 bases and J by 6 bases, leaving 27 bases between them. As DNA, the CDR3 is TGTGCCAGCAGTTACATAGAATCCAAATGTGGCAGGAAGAAGACCCAGTACTTC. It codes for CASSYIESKCGRKKTQYF.

With respect to this clone: Germline and junction disagree at one end, which may indicate a read error. This specimen includes other DNA sequences encoding the same CDR3. The chain joins TRBV15 to TRBJ2-7; 9 bases align to TRBD2. CDR1 is LNHNV and CDR2 is YYDKDF in the germline V gene (reference sequence). This CDR3 region has 15 residues. CDR3 protein: CPTSWGAGGPYEQYF. As DNA, the CDR3 is TGTCCCACCAGCTGGGGAGCGGGGGGCCCCTACGAGCAGTACTTC.

The chain joins TRBV28 to TRBJ2-3; D not certain. The CDR3 sequence is 16 residues long. V lost 2 bases, J lost 0 bases, and 12 bases lay in between. CDR1 MDHEN and CDR2 SYDVKM come from the germline V gene. The CDR3 region is CASSLVRPSSTDTQYF. DNA for the CDR3: TGTGCCAGCAGTTTAGTCAGGCCCTCTAGCACAGATACGCAGTATTTT.

The CDR3 DNA follows: TGCAGTGCTGGAGGACGTCTTGAAGCTTTCTTT. Its protein is CSAGGRLEAFF. The chain uses TRBV20-1 and TRBJ1-1; no definite D call. The V and J ends lost 5 bases and 7 bases respectively, with 11 bases between them. The CDR3 runs to 11 residues. Germline CDR1 is DFQATT and CDR2 is SNEGSKA (reference sequence).

This chain joins TRBV7-2 and TRBJ2-7; 8 bases agree with TRBD2. The germline gives CDR1 SGHTA, CDR2 FQGNSA. This CDR3 region has 13 residues. The ends lost 6 bases at V and 2 bases at J; junction bases unmatched: 3. CDR3 sequence (DNA): TGTGCCAGCAGTGAAGCGGGGGCCTACGAGCAGTACTTC. Its translation is CASSEAGAYEQYF. Together with reference TRBV7-2 and TRBJ2-7, the CDR3 gives the full variable domain: GAGVSQSPSNKVTEKGKDVELRCDPISGHTALYWYRQSLGQGLEFLIYFQGNSAPDKSGLPSDRFSAERTGGSVSTLTIQRTQQEDSAVYLCASSEAGAYEQYFGPGTRLTVT.

This chain uses TRBV6-6 with TRBJ1-6; D is unresolved. The CDR3 runs 14 residues. Germline V CDR1 and CDR2: MNHNY, SVGAGI (reference sequence). V was shortened by 0 bases and J by 3 bases, with 3 bases between the two germline ends. The CDR3 sequence: CASSYSHYNSPLHF. Written as DNA, the CDR3 is TGTGCCAGCAGTTACTCGCACTATAATTCACCCCTCCACTTT.

The chain carries TRBV6-2 or TRBV6-3 and TRBJ1-2; no clear D gene. The CDR3 is 15 residues long. Germline V lookup: CDR1 MNHEY, CDR2 SVGEGT. Trimming removed 2 bases at V and 0 bases at J, with 10 bases between. DNA for the CDR3: TGTGCCAGCAGTTACCCCCACCGAGCTAACTATGGCTACACCTTC. Translation: CASSYPHRANYGYTF.

V gene TRBV7-9 combines with J gene TRBJ2-3; the D is unclear. CDR3 size: 16 residues. V was shortened by 0 bases and J by 4 bases, with 14 bases between the two germline ends. The germline V gene encodes CDR1 SEHNR and CDR2 FQNEAQ (reference sequence). CDR3 sequence (DNA): TGTGCCAGCAGCTTAGCGCCCAATAGACCTCCAGATACGCAGTATTTT. Its translation is CASSLAPNRPPDTQYF.

The V and J genes are TRBV28 and TRBJ2-7, with D unclear. Germline values: CDR1 MDHEN, CDR2 SYDVKM. The ends were cut back, 0 bases at V and 5 bases at J, with 5 bases in the middle. CDR3 length: 12 amino acids. Here the CDR3 reads CASSLWFNEQYF. The CDR3 DNA follows: TGTGCCAGCAGTTTATGGTTCAACGAGCAGTACTTC.

The gene calls are TRBV4-2 and TRBJ2-7; 11 bases fit TRBD2. Germline CDR1 LGHNA, CDR2 YNFKEQ. Trimming at V came to 0 bases and at J to 5 bases, leaving 9 bases not matched to a gene. The CDR3 runs to 17 residues. The CDR3 bases are TGTGCCAGCAGCCAAGAAATTAGCGGGGGGGCGTATGACGAGCAGTACTTC. Residues: CASSQEISGGAYDEQYF.

This clone was counted once. The gene calls are TRBV7-2 and TRBJ2-7; 10 bases fit TRBD2. The ends lost 5 bases at V and 4 bases at J; junction bases unmatched: 8. The CDR3 spans 15 residues. The germline V gene has CDR1 SGHTA and CDR2 FQGNSA. CDR3 DNA: TGTGCCAGCAGCGCTTCTAGCGGGAGCTTATACGAGCAGTACTTC. This translates into CASSASSGSLYEQYF. The variable domain in full, completed from reference TRBV7-2 and TRBJ2-7, reads GAGVSQSPSNKVTEKGKDVELRCDPISGHTALYWYRQSLGQGLEFLIYFQGNSAPDKSGLPSDRFSAERTGGSVSTLTIQRTQQEDSAVYLCASSASSGSLYEQYFGPGTRLTVT.

This chain links TRBV21-1 with TRBJ2-7; TRBD1, the D gene given by the table, was not confirmed from the DNA. TRBV21-1 corresponds to a pseudogene. CDR3 length: 15 residues. This CDR3 is CASSKGDRGGNEQYF. The CDR3 DNA reads TGTGCCAGCAGCAAAGGGGACAGGGGAGGGAACGAGCAGTACTTC.

This clone was picked up one time. J is TRBJ2-1 and V is TRBV12-5, with 10 bases lining up with TRBD1. CDR3 size: 13 residues. Germline V gene sequence: CDR1 LGHNT, CDR2 FRNRAP. Unmatched junction bases numbered 4, after V lost 6 bases and J lost 8 bases. The CDR3 DNA reads TGTGCTAGTGGAAAGGACAGGGGGGATGAGCAGTTCTTC. Its translation is CASGKDRGDEQFF.

The rearrangement links TRBV27 to TRBJ1-6; TRBD1 aligns across 8 bases. Germline V CDR1 and CDR2: MNHEY, SMNVEV (reference sequence). The CDR3 totals 16 residues. The J segment lost 10 bases and the V segment lost 0 bases, leaving 8 bases of the junction unmatched. Here the CDR3 reads CASSLSGQGSASPLHF. CDR3 DNA sequence: TGTGCCAGCAGTTTATCCGGACAGGGATCAGCCTCACCCCTCCACTTT.

The chain uses TRBV5-4 and TRBJ2-5; the match to TRBD1 covers 9 bases. Germline CDR1 and CDR2: SGHNT and YYREEE (reference sequence). V was pared by 1 base and J by 4 bases, with 2 bases of the junction left unmatched. CDR3 size: 14 residues. CDR3 sequence reads: CASSLPGQGETQYF. The CDR3 DNA follows: TGTGCCAGCAGCTTGCCGGGACAGGGAGAGACCCAGTACTTC. The full variable domain, completed using reference TRBV5-4 and TRBJ2-5, is ETGVTQSPTHLIKTRGQQVTLRCSSQSGHNTVSWYQQALGQGPQFIFQYYREEENGRGNFPPRFSGLQFPNYSSELNVNALELDDSALYLCASSLPGQGETQYFGPGTRLLVL.

This clone was counted only a few times. V is TRBV4-2 and J is TRBJ2-7; 8 bases are a match to TRBD1. From germline, CDR1 is LGHNA and CDR2 YNFKEQ. Unmatched junction bases numbered 4, after V lost 0 bases and J lost 3 bases. This CDR3 spans 15 amino acids. CDR3 sequence: CASSQDGQGDYEQYF. As DNA, the CDR3 is TGTGCCAGCAGCCAAGATGGACAGGGTGACTACGAGCAGTACTTC.

This rearrangement joins TRBV27 to TRBJ2-7; a possible D gene is TRBD1 (6 bases). CDR3 length equals 14 residues. V lost 8 bases and J 6 bases, leaving 20 bases between the germline ends. The germline V gene encodes CDR1 MNHEY and CDR2 SMNVEV (reference sequence). The CDR3 bases are TGTGCCAGCGGACAAAGTGGTACAGGGCGCGAGCAGTACTTC. Translation: CASGQSGTGREQYF.

This chain joins TRBV4-2 and TRBJ2-3, with TRBD1 identical over 9 bases. The germline CDR1 and CDR2 sequences are LGHNA and YNFKEQ. CDR3 size: 14 residues. V lost 3 bases, J lost 3 bases, and 1 base stayed unmatched. As DNA, the CDR3 is TGTGCCAGCAGCCAGGACAGGGGAACAGATACGCAGTATTTT. Its protein is CASSQDRGTDTQYF.

The chain uses TRBV2 and TRBJ2-2; D is unresolved. This CDR3 has 15 residues. The germline V and J ends were trimmed by 5 bases and 0 bases, with 10 bases remaining between them. Germline V gene sequence: CDR1 SNHLY, CDR2 FYNNEI. CDR3 coding DNA: TGTGCCAGCAGTCTGACGATTACGAACACCGGGGAGCTGTTTTTT. Its translation is CASSLTITNTGELFF.